The 27 T cell receptor beta chains presented below share a single source sample, sequenced in a study of blood T cell repertoires in COVID-19. Here immunoSEQ multiplex PCR was the method, and the copy in TCRdb shows in-frame clones only, minus some. The data contain a few hundred thousand clones, approximately 86% of them seen just once; the ten biggest clones take up less than 4%. Input material: peripheral blood. These receptors came from a young woman with acute or convalescent COVID-19.

The J gene is TRBJ2-1, the V gene TRBV4-2; 8 nucleotides line up with TRBD2. Trimming cost V 0 bases and J 5 bases; bases outside gene matches: 12. From germline, CDR1 is LGHNA and CDR2 YNFKEQ. This CDR3 has 18 amino acids. CDR3 sequence: CASSQDLGPGLGNNEQFF. The DNA of the CDR3 is TGTGCCAGCAGCCAAGATTTAGGCCCGGGACTAGGGAACAATGAGCAGTTCTTC.

The chain links TRBV18 to TRBJ2-6; perhaps TRBD1 as D (7 bases). The germline gives CDR1 KGHSH, CDR2 LQKENI. The CDR3 has 18 residues. Trimming took 2 bases from V and 0 from J, leaving 14 bases between them. The CDR3 loop is CASSPSPRGASGANVLTF. The CDR3 bases are TGTGCCAGCTCACCAAGCCCCAGGGGGGCCTCTGGGGCCAACGTCCTGACTTTC.

This clone was observed once. This chain uses TRBV28 with TRBJ1-2; 8 bases are shared with TRBD1. This CDR3 region has 14 residues. Germline CDR1 MDHEN, CDR2 SYDVKM. V gave up 4 bases and J gave up 7 bases; unmatched junction bases: 8. The CDR3: CASSSGQGLTGYTF. As DNA, the CDR3 is TGTGCCAGCAGTTCCGGACAGGGCCTAACTGGCTACACCTTC.

This chain joins TRBV19 and TRBJ2-2; tentatively, D is TRBD2 (5 bases). V gave up 1 base and J gave up 6 bases, with 12 bases separating them. The CDR3 has 15 amino acids. CDR1 is LNHDA, CDR2 SQIVND, per germline (reference sequence). The CDR3 coding sequence is TGTGCCAGTAGTATAGGGACTCCTAACCCCGGGGAGCTGTTTTTT. Translating it yields CASSIGTPNPGELFF. The whole variable domain, filled in from reference TRBV19 and TRBJ2-2, reads DGGITQSPKYLFRKEGQNVTLSCEQNLNHDAMYWYRQDPGQGLRLIYYSQIVNDFQKGDIAEGYSVSREKKESFPLTVTSAQKNPTAFYLCASSIGTPNPGELFFGEGSRLTVL.

The chain employs TRBV6-6 and TRBJ2-2; D is possibly TRBD1 (5 bases). V gave up 7 bases and J gave up 7 bases, with 16 bases separating them. Germline V gene lookup returns CDR1 MNHNY and CDR2 SVGAGI (reference sequence). This CDR3 has 14 residues. CDR3 bases: TGTGCCAGCAAACGTCAGGGCTTAGGCGGGGAGCTGTTTTTT. Its translation is CASKRQGLGGELFF.

This sequence joins TRBV5-1 and TRBJ1-1; D is uncertain. Trimming took off 5 bases at V and 1 base at J, with 6 bases between the two ends. The CDR3 length is 12 residues. The V gene's germline CDR1 is SGHRS and CDR2 YFSETQ. The DNA for the CDR3 is TGCGCCAGCAGGGAGGCGAACACTGAAGCTTTCTTT. The encoded protein is CASREANTEAFF.

The CDR3 DNA sequence: TGTGCCAGCAGTGAAGAGTCTGGGGGCCGGCAGCCCCAGCATTTT. It is translated as CASSEESGGRQPQHF. The rearrangement links TRBV6-1 to TRBJ1-5, with D perhaps matching TRBD1 (6 bases). The CDR3 runs to 15 residues. V gave up 1 base and J gave up 7 bases, with 14 bases separating them. Germline V lookup: CDR1 MNHNS, CDR2 SASEGT.

This chain's CDR3 is CASSYNREKAFF. CDR3 sequence (DNA): TGTGCCAGCAGCTATAACAGGGAAAAGGCTTTCTTT. The V gene is TRBV28, the J gene TRBJ1-1, with D possibly TRBD1 on 6 matching bases. This CDR3 is 12 amino acids long. The V end was cut by 6 bases, the J end by 11 bases, with 16 bases between. CDR1 and CDR2 from the germline V gene are MDHEN and SYDVKM.

V and J are TRBV11-2 and TRBJ2-3; D is unclear. The germline gives CDR1 SGHAT, CDR2 FQNNGV. Trimming stripped 2 bases from V and 1 base from J, with 7 bases between. This CDR3 is built from 14 residues. For the CDR3, the DNA is TGTGCCAGCAGCTTACCCCTCGGCACAGATACGCAGTATTTT. This gives the protein CASSLPLGTDTQYF.

CDR3 in amino acids: CASSFSSVAEAFF. CDR3 bases: TGTGCCAGCAGCTTTTCGTCGGTCGCTGAAGCTTTCTTT. The rearrangement joins TRBV7-9 to TRBJ1-1; D is unclear. The V and J ends lost 3 bases and 6 bases respectively, with 11 bases between them. Germline V gives CDR1 SEHNR, CDR2 FQNEAQ (reference sequence). This CDR3 has 13 residues. The full variable domain, in which reference TRBV7-9 and TRBJ1-1 provide the parts outside the CDR3, is DTGVSQNPRHKITKRGQNVTFRCDPISEHNRLYWYRQTLGQGPEFLTYFQNEAQLEKSRLLSDRFSAERPKGSFSTLEIQRTEQGDSAMYLCASSFSSVAEAFFGQGTRLTVV.

This clone was detected only a few times. CDR3: CSARTSGRSNEQFF. The CDR3 DNA reads TGCAGCGCCCGGACTAGCGGGAGAAGCAATGAGCAGTTCTTC. The rearrangement links TRBV29-1 to TRBJ2-1; 13 nucleotides agree with TRBD2. The CDR3 is 14 residues long. Germline CDR1 and CDR2: SQVTM and ANQGSEA. The ends lost 7 bases at V and 6 bases at J; junction bases unmatched: 6.

The chain has TRBV7-8 and TRBJ2-5; TRBD2 matches at 9 bases. J gave up 3 bases and V 7 bases, and 9 bases lay outside the gene matches. Germline-derived CDR1 and CDR2 are SGHVS and FQNEAQ. The length of the CDR3 is 15 residues. As DNA, the CDR3 is TGTGCCAGCAACCCGACTAGCGGAAGCAAAGAGACCCAGTACTTC. Amino acids: CASNPTSGSKETQYF.

The CDR3 bases are TGCGCCAGCAGCTCCACAGGGGCTATCTATGGCTACACCTTC. Its protein is CASSSTGAIYGYTF. The J gene is TRBJ1-2, the V gene TRBV5-1; TRBD1 matches 7 bases. The CDR3 consists of 14 residues. V was pared by 3 bases and J by 4 bases, with 6 bases of the junction left unmatched. Germline V gives CDR1 SGHRS, CDR2 YFSETQ. Supplemented by reference TRBV5-1 and TRBJ1-2, the full variable domain reads KAGVTQTPRYLIKTRGQQVTLSCSPISGHRSVSWYQQTPGQGLQFLFEYFSETQRNKGNFPGRFSGRQFSNSRSEMNVSTLELGDSALYLCASSSTGAIYGYTFGSGTRLTVV.

This rearrangement joins TRBV27 to TRBJ2-3, with 7 nucleotides matching TRBD2. V dropped 4 bases and J dropped 2; count of bases not matched to a gene: 9. Germline V gene sequence: CDR1 MNHEY, CDR2 SMNVEV (reference sequence). The CDR3 sequence is 16 residues long. In DNA, the CDR3 is TGTGCCAGCAGTTCCACCGCTAGCGGACCCACAGATACGCAGTATTTT. It is translated as CASSSTASGPTDTQYF.

The V gene is TRBV5-8, the J gene TRBJ1-5, with 9 bases lining up with TRBD1. The CDR3 covers 15 residues. With V trimmed by 1 base and J by 7 bases, 6 bases remained unmatched. The germline CDR1 and CDR2 sequences are SGHTS and YDEGEE. This chain's CDR3 is CASSLLGTGTQPQHF. The DNA of the CDR3 is TGTGCCAGCAGCTTGTTGGGGACAGGGACCCAGCCCCAGCATTTT. Together with reference TRBV5-8 and TRBJ1-5, the CDR3 gives the full variable domain: EAGVTQSPTHLIKTRGQQATLRCSPISGHTSVYWYQQALGLGLQFLLWYDEGEERNRGNFPPRFSGRQFPNYSSELNVNALELEDSALYLCASSLLGTGTQPQHFGDGTRLSIL.

The rearrangement links TRBV10-2 to TRBJ2-7; a possible D gene is TRBD1 (5 bases). CDR1 is WSHSY, CDR2 SAAADI, per germline. The CDR3 is 13 amino acids. Trimming took 7 bases from V and 2 from J, leaving 12 bases between them. CDR3 amino acids: CASNRQTAYEQYF. The CDR3 bases are TGCGCCAGCAACCGACAGACAGCCTACGAGCAGTACTTC.

This clone was seen only a few times. The CDR3, as DNA: TGTGCCAGCAGCTTAGGACAGGGGGGGAAGGAGACCCAGTACTTC. Its translation: CASSLGQGGKETQYF. V is TRBV7-2 and J is TRBJ2-5; 9 bases are a match to TRBD1. The CDR3 loop spans 15 amino acids. Germline-derived CDR1 and CDR2 are SGHTA and FQGNSA. V was clipped by 1 base and J by 5 bases; unmatched bases: 5.

This chain uses TRBV27 with TRBJ1-2; 7 nucleotides align to TRBD1. V shed 5 bases, J shed 4 bases, and the junction held 7 bases outside the gene matches. Germline V gene lookup returns CDR1 MNHEY and CDR2 SMNVEV (reference sequence). The CDR3 has 14 amino acids. This CDR3 is CASSPTGILYGYTF. The CDR3 DNA reads TGTGCCAGCAGTCCGACAGGGATCCTCTATGGCTACACCTTC.

The table lists this clone with a few counts. CDR3: CASSYSSQGLHQPQHF. CDR3 in DNA: TGTGCCAGCAGTTACTCCTCCCAGGGCCTTCATCAGCCCCAGCATTTT. This sequence joins TRBV6-6 and TRBJ1-5, with a weak D call TRBD1 (5 bases). The CDR3 runs to 16 residues. Germline-derived CDR1 and CDR2 are MNHNY and SVGAGI (reference sequence). V was clipped by 0 bases and J by 5 bases, with 14 bases between them.

The V and J genes are TRBV19 and TRBJ1-3; D ambiguous. This CDR3 contains 16 residues. From germline, CDR1 is LNHDA and CDR2 SQIVND (reference sequence). V lost 3 bases and J 2 bases, leaving 14 bases between the germline ends. The CDR3 spells CASSIGRGRTGNTIYF. CDR3 DNA sequence: TGTGCCAGTAGTATTGGACGGGGAAGGACTGGAAACACCATATATTTT.

The chain joins TRBV6-5 to TRBJ2-3, with TRBD2 matching over 9 bases. V shed 1 base, J shed 0 bases, and the junction held 2 bases outside the gene matches. CDR3 length: 16 residues. In germline, CDR1 is MNHEY, CDR2 SVGAGI. The CDR3 region has the DNA TGTGCCAGCAGTTACTTGACTAGCGGAAGCACAGATACGCAGTATTTT. Its protein product is CASSYLTSGSTDTQYF.

This chain uses TRBV30 with TRBJ1-2; 7 positions agree with TRBD1. The length of the CDR3 is 19 residues. In germline, CDR1 is GTSNPN, CDR2 SVGIG (reference sequence). The junction had 24 bases not matched to a gene; V was cut back by 2 bases and J by 6 bases. In DNA, the CDR3 is TGTGCCTGGAGTTCCACACTCTTGACCGGGACAGACTCGCTTAATGGCTACACCTTC. This translates into CAWSSTLLTGTDSLNGYTF.

This clone was recorded once. The CDR3 DNA follows: TGTGCCAGCAGAACCGGGACAGGTGGTTTCTTCTCTGGAAACACCATATATTTT. Its protein product is CASRTGTGGFFSGNTIYF. The V gene is TRBV28, the J gene TRBJ1-3, with TRBD1 identical over 8 bases. This CDR3 has 18 amino acids. CDR1 is MDHEN and CDR2 is SYDVKM in the germline V gene. The ends lost 6 bases at V and 0 bases at J; junction bases unmatched: 13. The variable domain in full, with the rest retrieved from reference TRBV28 and TRBJ1-3, is DVKVTQSSRYLVKRTGEKVFLECVQDMDHENMFWYRQDPGLGLRLIYFSYDVKMKEKGDIPEGYSVSREKKERFSLILESASTNQTSMYLCASRTGTGGFFSGNTIYFGEGSWLTVV.

This chain uses TRBV30 with TRBJ2-1; 12 nucleotides line up with TRBD2. V was clipped by 4 bases and J by 4 bases; unmatched bases: 11. From germline, CDR1 is GTSNPN and CDR2 SVGIG (reference sequence). The CDR3 is made up of 17 amino acids. This CDR3 reads CAWNPTGTSGRYNEQFF. The CDR3 DNA reads TGTGCCTGGAACCCAACGGGGACTAGCGGGCGTTACAATGAGCAGTTCTTC.

This clone came up many times. The chain is built from TRBV19 and TRBJ1-2; D perhaps matches TRBD1 (6 bases). V dropped 5 bases and J dropped 8 bases, with 12 bases sitting between them. This CDR3 is 12 amino acids long. Germline CDR1 LNHDA, CDR2 SQIVND (reference sequence). CDR3 DNA: TGTGCCAGTAGTCAGGGGCGGGTAGGCTACACCTTC. It translates to CASSQGRVGYTF.

The rearrangement links TRBV7-9 to TRBJ2-1, with D perhaps TRBD2 (5 bases). CDR3 length: 12 amino acids. Trimming shortened V by 5 bases and J by 6 bases, and 8 bases separated the two germline ends. Germline V gene lookup returns CDR1 SEHNR and CDR2 FQNEAQ (reference sequence). CDR3 protein: CASSVSANEQFF. The CDR3 region has the DNA TGTGCCAGCAGCGTTAGCGCCAATGAGCAGTTCTTC.

The chain joins TRBV7-2 to TRBJ2-5; maybe TRBD1 (6 bases). The CDR3 contains 16 residues. Trimming shortened V by 7 bases and J by 4 bases, and 22 bases separated the two germline ends. CDR1 is SGHTA, CDR2 FQGNSA, per germline. Here the CDR3 DNA reads TGTGCCAGCACCCCCTTAGTTATGGAAGGGGGAGAGACCCAGTACTTC. Translation gives CASTPLVMEGGETQYF. Drawing the rest from reference TRBV7-2 and TRBJ2-5, the complete variable domain is GAGVSQSPSNKVTEKGKDVELRCDPISGHTALYWYRQSLGQGLEFLIYFQGNSAPDKSGLPSDRFSAERTGGSVSTLTIQRTQQEDSAVYLCASTPLVMEGGETQYFGPGTRLLVL.